Here is one TCR beta chain with its context. Profiled with immunoSEQ multiplex PCR; TCRdb holds only in-frame clones, not every one. The profile shows 200,000 to 300,000 clones, around 86% of them singletons. The V gene lost 3 bases and the J gene lost 0 bases, with 13 bases spanning the gap. CDR3 length equals 15 residues. From germline, CDR1 is DFQATT and CDR2 SNEGSKA (reference sequence). The entry originates in a study of blood T cell repertoires in COVID-19. Across roughly 25 US areas, participants ranged in age from roughly 18 to 89 years. Assignments of participants to cohorts depended upon their own reported clinical history.

This chain uses TRBV20-1 with TRBJ2-3, with D possibly matching TRBD2 (5 bases). The TCR sequence derives from a man aged 35 to 55 who had recovered from COVID-19. Sequenced material: PBMCs or T cells enriched from blood (not recorded which). This CDR3 is CSASRTEYSTDTQYF. For the CDR3, the DNA is TGCAGTGCTAGTCGGACTGAGTATAGCACAGATACGCAGTATTTT.